The rows below give T cell receptor beta chains drawn from one sample of a study of blood T cells in healthy people across ages. TCRdb ran MiXCR on the 5' RACE reads and lists one entry per CDR3 protein. The sample lists hundreds of thousands of distinct CDR3 sequences; 55% to 70% were seen once. The specimen was blood. These receptors all stem from a man under 40 in good health. CDR3s include the opening cysteine and the closing phenylalanine or tryptophan. The order of the fields is V gene, J gene, CDR3 length, D gene, clone size, CDR3 protein, CDR3 DNA. The D gene is left open where the match is weak. Size is omitted from some rows. Given values are once, few, many or a class for expanded clones.

V: TRBV7-9; J: TRBJ2-1; length: 15; D: TRBD1; size: .; CDR3: CASSLLGQGSYEQFF; DNA: TGTGCCAGCAGCTTGTTGGGACAGGGGAGCTATGAGCAGTTCTTC
V: TRBV5-6; J: TRBJ2-1; length: 15; D: TRBD2; size: .; CDR3: CASSGGLAGASGQFF; DNA: TGTGCCAGCAGCGGGGGACTAGCGGGAGCCAGTGGGCAGTTCTTC
V: TRBV7-2; J: TRBJ2-1; length: 13; D: .; size: .; CDR3: CASSLARDSPQFF; DNA: TGTGCCAGCAGCTTAGCCCGGGACTCCCCTCAGTTCTTC
V: TRBV16; J: TRBJ1-1; length: 13; D: .; size: .; CDR3: CASSQEVVTEAFF; DNA: TGTGCCAGCAGCCAAGAGGTGGTCACTGAAGCTTTCTTT
V: TRBV29-1; J: TRBJ1-1; length: 14; D: .; size: .; CDR3: CSVQMNVMNTEAFF; DNA: TGCAGCGTTCAGATGAACGTCATGAACACTGAAGCTTTCTTT
V: TRBV7-3; J: TRBJ2-3; length: 15; D: .; size: .; CDR3: CASSLFGGSTDTQYF; DNA: TGTGCCAGCAGCTTGTTCGGCGGGAGCACAGATACGCAGTATTTT
V: TRBV20-1; J: TRBJ1-4; length: 13; D: .; size: .; CDR3: CSARSLRGEKLFF; DNA: TGCAGTGCTAGATCTCTTCGGGGTGAAAAACTGTTTTTT
V: TRBV6-1; J: TRBJ1-2; length: 14; D: .; size: .; CDR3: CASSSDGAGYGYTF; DNA: TGTGCCAGCAGTAGCGACGGGGCGGGCTATGGCTACACCTTC
V: TRBV29-1; J: TRBJ1-1; length: 13; D: .; size: few; CDR3: CSVPGAANTEAFF; DNA: TGCAGCGTTCCGGGGGCGGCGAACACTGAAGCTTTCTTT
V: TRBV2; J: TRBJ2-7; length: 13; D: .; size: .; CDR3: CAFGRPVFDEQYF; DNA: TGTGCCTTCGGCCGCCCAGTTTTCGACGAGCAGTACTTC
V: TRBV7-9; J: TRBJ2-1; length: 12; D: .; size: .; CDR3: CASSPSLNEQFF; DNA: TGTGCCAGCAGCCCCTCCCTCAATGAGCAGTTCTTC
V: TRBV5-1; J: TRBJ1-5; length: 15; D: TRBD1; size: .; CDR3: CASSSDGQGGQPQHF; DNA: TGCGCCAGCAGCAGCGACGGACAGGGCGGGCAGCCCCAGCATTTT
V: TRBV6-2/TRBV6-3; J: TRBJ2-3; length: 14; D: .; size: .; CDR3: CASSSSRPTDTQYF; DNA: TGTGCCAGCAGTTCCTCAAGACCCACAGATACGCAGTATTTT
V: TRBV6-1; J: TRBJ2-5; length: 16; D: .; size: .; CDR3: CASTLGPTGPAETQYF; DNA: TGTGCCAGCACCTTGGGGCCGACAGGCCCGGCGGAGACCCAGTACTTC
V: TRBV7-2; J: TRBJ2-1; length: 17; D: .; size: few; CDR3: CASSSRSWLASYNEQFF; DNA: TGTGCCAGCAGTTCTCGGTCGTGGCTAGCCTCCTACAATGAGCAGTTCTTC
V: TRBV20-1; J: TRBJ2-2; length: 15; D: .; size: few; CDR3: CSASKGGSVTGELFF; DNA: TGCAGTGCTAGTAAGGGGGGATCGGTCACCGGGGAGCTGTTTTTT
V: TRBV6-5; J: TRBJ2-6; length: 13; D: .; size: .; CDR3: CAIREAGANVLTF; DNA: TGTGCCATCCGTGAAGCTGGGGCCAACGTCCTGACTTTC
V: TRBV2; J: TRBJ2-6; length: 15; D: .; size: .; CDR3: CASIEGSSGANVLTF; DNA: TGTGCCAGCATCGAGGGAAGCTCTGGGGCCAACGTCCTGACTTTC
V: TRBV28; J: TRBJ1-2; length: 13; D: TRBD1; size: .; CDR3: CASSKQGRYGYTF; DNA: TGTGCCAGCAGTAAACAGGGGAGGTATGGCTACACCTTC
V: TRBV5-1; J: TRBJ2-1; length: 13; D: .; size: .; CDR3: CASSLARAHEQFF; DNA: TGCGCCAGCAGCTTGGCCAGGGCCCATGAGCAGTTCTTC
V: TRBV10-3; J: TRBJ1-1; length: 16; D: .; size: once; CDR3: CAISESTEGKDTEAFF; DNA: TGTGCCATCAGTGAGTCCACAGAGGGCAAGGACACTGAAGCTTTCTTT
V: TRBV3-1; J: TRBJ1-2; length: 16; D: .; size: .; CDR3: CASSKLQGPGSGGYTF; DNA: TGTGCCAGCAGCAAATTACAAGGACCGGGCAGCGGAGGCTACACCTTC
V: TRBV4-2; J: TRBJ2-1; length: 17; D: TRBD2; size: few; CDR3: CASSQVQASGGALWQFF; DNA: TGTGCCAGCAGCCAGGTTCAGGCTAGCGGAGGAGCCTTATGGCAGTTCTTC
V: TRBV13; J: TRBJ2-7; length: 14; D: TRBD2; size: .; CDR3: CASSLGGGIHEQYF; DNA: TGTGCCAGCAGCTTAGGGGGGGGGATCCACGAGCAGTACTTC
V: TRBV6-5; J: TRBJ2-2; length: 14; D: TRBD1; size: .; CDR3: CASSQDRGTGELFF; DNA: TGTGCCAGCAGTCAGGACAGGGGAACCGGGGAGCTGTTTTTT
V: TRBV7-9; J: TRBJ2-7; length: 13; D: .; size: few; CDR3: CASSRELRYEQYF; DNA: TGTGCCAGCAGCCGCGAGCTTCGGTACGAGCAGTACTTC
V: TRBV5-1; J: TRBJ2-1; length: 15; D: TRBD2; size: .; CDR3: CASSLGGGIRNEQFF; DNA: TGCGCCAGCAGCTTAGGCGGGGGGATACGCAATGAGCAGTTCTTC
V: TRBV29-1; J: TRBJ2-4; length: 14; D: TRBD2; size: .; CDR3: CSVEVSASGKRSYF; DNA: TGCAGCGTTGAAGTCTCGGCTAGCGGGAAGCGTTCGTACTTC
V: TRBV9; J: TRBJ2-1; length: 16; D: .; size: few; CDR3: CASSVALGREYNEQFF; DNA: TGTGCCAGCAGCGTAGCTTTGGGCAGGGAGTACAATGAGCAGTTCTTC
V: TRBV20-1; J: TRBJ2-7; length: 15; D: TRBD2; size: .; CDR3: CSARPIAGERYEQYF; DNA: TGCAGTGCTAGGCCCATAGCGGGAGAAAGATACGAGCAGTACTTC
V: TRBV27; J: TRBJ2-5; length: 10; D: .; size: .; CDR3: CAPGRETQYF; DNA: TGTGCCCCGGGTCGAGAGACCCAGTACTTC
V: TRBV6-5; J: TRBJ2-7; length: 15; D: .; size: few; CDR3: CASSQWTDRGYEQYF; DNA: TGTGCCAGCAGTCAATGGACAGACCGGGGCTACGAGCAGTACTTC